This TCR beta chain appears in the sequencing data of a study of T cells in Graves' hyperthyroidism and ophthalmopathy (dated by TCRdb to the late 2010s). For the wider study: Peripheral blood was collected at initial diagnosis, before any treatment. Thyroid tissue and blood T-cell repertoires from several Graves' hyperthyroidism patients were also compared in the study. A discovery cohort of fewer than 110 patients, about 43 with Graves' ophthalmopathy and approximately 60 with stable Graves' hyperthyroidism, was used to find distinguishing TCR V-J signatures. Once sampling was done, hyperthyroidism patients were given methimazole at a starting dose of 30 mg daily, whereas ophthalmopathy patients were given high-dose intravenous methylprednisolone. The paper describes TCR Vbeta CDR3 sequencing of 135 peripheral blood samples, made up of 43 ophthalmopathy patients, approximately 76 hyperthyroidism patients and 17 progressor patients. An independent validation cohort of fewer than 20 hyperthyroidism patients and some 15 patients who later progressed to ophthalmopathy tested prospective prediction of ophthalmopathy. The approximately 100 discovery patients were divided at random into training and test sets in a 7:3 ratio. The study at large found these results: Ophthalmopathy was separated from stable hyperthyroidism by a 13 V-J signature model, with 85% to 90% sensitivity and about 81% specificity obtained in cross-validation and 80%/75% obtained in testing. During validation, the model predicted progression to ophthalmopathy a median of approximately six months ahead of onset, with roughly 65% sensitivity and about 72% specificity. No statistical method was used to fix the sample size in advance, and group allocation was not hidden from the investigators. Most expanded thyroid clonotypes (frequency above 0.001) were also detected in blood, a finding suggesting that blood repertoires may reflect thyroid immune responses.

The TCR beta CDR3 regions were amplified from the RNA transcripts. A first-round RT-PCR of the TCR CDR3 used the HTBI primer set with the Qiagen OneStep RT-PCR kit. The libraries were constructed in a second round of multiplex PCR and then size-selected and purified. Libraries were sequenced paired-end with 100 bp reads on an Illumina HiSeq2000. Processing in the source paper ran as follows. SOAPnuke was used to process the raw data, with reads discarded if the reads contained adapters or uncalled bases, had a mean Phred below 15, or lacked an exact constant-primer or identifier match. High-quality paired reads were merged with COPE v1.2.5, and unique nucleotide sequences were defined as clonotypes. Clonotypes were aligned to IMGT TRBV, TRBD and TRBJ reference segments using MiTCR v1.1. The analysis included only V-J combinations with a frequency above 0.0001, which together covered 98% to 99.2% of the repertoires. The TCS score was defined as F50 (clonal expansion) divided by E x V (chaos), with BLOSUM62-based TCRdist calculated between CDR3 peptides within each V-J. Welch's t-statistics and random forest reduced around 520 V-J features to fewer than 15, which were used in a naive Bayes classifier (R e1071). TCRdb cleaned the public reads at Q25 with fastp, built clones with MiXCR and kept in-frame beta chains. Each CDR3 protein gets just one entry, which takes the most common genes and DNA from the rows behind it. The V and J calls, along with clone size, are taken from TCRdb and not from the paper's own processing. The sample data list around 240,000 distinct CDR3 sequences, and about 17% of these were observed just once. The ten most abundant clones make up about 30% of the sample.

This clonotype occurred many times. What antigen it recognizes has not been identified. No quality values exist for individual bases; no much larger clone is one base distant. CDR1 and CDR2, looked up from the germline V gene, are MNHNS and SASEGT. Taken from cysteine to phenylalanine, the CDR3 has 15 residues. The retained sequence is limited to the CDR3, 45 bases, with the frame set at the first base. At the junction V is shortened by 1 base and J by 0 bases, with 7 bases in between. In the ophthalmopathy patients, disease was moderately to severely active, with a Clinical Activity Score of 3 or more, a NOSPECS grade of 4 or more, and a duration of less than 3 months. Any patient with an uncontrolled infection, another autoimmune disease, pregnancy or lactation was excluded. Diagnoses relied on clinical symptoms, serum thyroxine and TRAb, thyroid ultrasound and orbital computed tomography. PBMCs were isolated from approximately 10 ml of fresh peripheral blood by Ficoll-Paque density gradient centrifugation. Total RNA was extracted using Trizol reagent, and RNA quality was assessed on an Agilent 2100 Bioanalyzer.

The sequence links TRBV6-1 to TRBJ2-1; no D gene is confidently identified. Sequenced input: blood. The TCR was taken from a woman aged 18-29 years with Graves' ophthalmopathy. The DNA sequence follows: TGTGCCAGCAGTGAAGACAGAAACTCCTACAATGAGCAGTTCTTC. It encodes CASSEDRNSYNEQFF.